Below, one T cell receptor (beta chain) is given with its context. The target antigen is unknown. This specimen belongs to a study of graft-versus-host responses after intestinal transplantation. Sequencing was performed with immunoSEQ multiplex PCR; in TCRdb, only in-frame clones are kept and a portion is missing. This sample yields about 85,000 clones, of which roughly 80% are seen a single time; around 0.86% belongs to the top ten. The CDR3 loop spans 14 amino acids. CDR1 and CDR2 from the germline V gene are SGHKS and YYEKEE (reference sequence). Sequencing was performed on unstimulated CD4+ T cells sorted from spleen or lymph node cells, taken before intestinal transplant. This TCR derives from a human donor who received an intestinal transplant. The chain links TRBV5-5 to TRBJ2-5; TRBD1 is a possible D gene (6 bases). The DNA end favors TRBJ2-7, so the J call may be wrong. CDR3 nucleotide sequence: TGTGCCAGCAGTTATCTCGGACAGACCTACGAGCAGTACTTC. This gives the protein CASSYLGQTYEQYF.